The 17 T cell receptor beta chains given below trace back to one sample, sequenced in a study of shared clonotypes between healthy human individuals. Libraries were prepared by immunoSEQ multiplex PCR; TCRdb keeps only in-frame clonotypes and omits some of them. The sample consists of fewer than 600,000 clones, 79% of them appearing once. Sequenced: PBMCs. These receptors were taken from a woman between 40 and 50 years old in good health. Some clones in this sample may be carry-over from other donors' samples.

V gene TRBV2 combines with J gene TRBJ2-5; 7 bases are shared with TRBD1. The J call is uncertain, as TRBJ2-7 better fits the DNA end. The CDR3 spans 14 residues. The germline V gene has CDR1 SNHLY and CDR2 FYNNEI. The CDR3 DNA sequence: TGTGCCAGCAGTGAACAGGGGGAGTCCAACGAGCAGTACTTC. It specifies CASSEQGESNEQYF.

The chain couples TRBV7-2 to TRBJ2-7, with a weak D call TRBD2 (5 bases). V lost 1 base and J lost 2, with 9 bases in between. The CDR3 totals 14 residues. Germline-derived CDR1 and CDR2 are SGHTA and FQGNSA. The CDR3 DNA reads as TGTGCCAGCAGCTTAGATGGGAGACCCTACGAGCAGTACTTC. Its protein is CASSLDGRPYEQYF.

This clone was observed once. A much bigger clone sits one base away, suggesting this may be a read error. The same CDR3 is also encoded by other DNA sequences in this sample. V gene TRBV7-3 combines with J gene TRBJ2-3; 8 bases are a match to TRBD2. This CDR3 has 16 amino acids. The germline V gene encodes CDR1 SGHTA and CDR2 FQGTGA. CDR3: CASSLTGGASTDTQYF. CDR3 in DNA: TGTGCCAGCAGTTTAACGGGAGGGGCGAGCACAGATACGCAGTATTTT.

This clone was seen more than once but under ten times. The rearrangement joins TRBV6-1 to TRBJ2-2, with D possibly TRBD2 on 8 matching bases. V lost 6 bases and J 7 bases, leaving 15 bases between the germline ends. Germline CDR1 reads MNHNS; CDR2 reads SASEGT. This CDR3 contains 14 residues. The CDR3 loop is CASRTGSGGGELFF. CDR3 nucleotides: TGTGCCAGCAGGACAGGGAGCGGGGGCGGGGAGCTGTTTTTT.

The chain recombines TRBV18 with TRBJ2-7; 8 bases are a match to TRBD1. J was trimmed by 4 bases and V by 3 bases; bases with no gene match: 11. Germline-derived CDR1 and CDR2 are KGHSH and LQKENI. The CDR3 length is 16 residues. The CDR3 DNA is TGTGCCAGCTCACCTTACACCGGGACAGGCGGTTACGAGCAGTACTTC. This sequence encodes CASSPYTGTGGYEQYF.

Many counts were recorded for this clone. V usage is TRBV6-1 and J usage is TRBJ1-2, with 7 bases that match TRBD1. J gave up 8 bases and V 3 bases, and 6 bases lay outside the gene matches. CDR3 length: 13 amino acids. CDR1 and CDR2 from the germline V gene are MNHNS and SASEGT. The CDR3 here is CASSENRGNGYTF. The CDR3 coding sequence is TGTGCCAGCAGTGAGAACAGGGGTAACGGCTACACCTTC.

V usage is TRBV9 and J usage is TRBJ1-3, with D possibly being TRBD1 (5 bases). The CDR3 runs to 18 residues. V gave up 3 bases and J gave up 0 bases, with 19 bases separating them. Germline CDR1 is SGDLS and CDR2 is YYNGEE. The CDR3 region is CASSDPAGQPTSGNTIYF. In nucleotides, the CDR3 is TGTGCCAGCAGCGACCCGGCGGGGCAGCCGACCTCTGGAAACACCATATATTTT.

A few counts support this clone. The rearrangement links TRBV29-1 to TRBJ1-4; unclear D gene. The CDR3 extends over 12 amino acids. With 7 bases removed from V and 7 bases from J, the gap between germline ends came to 13 bases. Germline V gene lookup returns CDR1 SQVTM and CDR2 ANQGSEA. CDR3 coding DNA: TGCAGCGCTGGACGCCGGGGTGAAAAACTGTTTTTT. It translates to CSAGRRGEKLFF.

This chain links TRBV18 with TRBJ2-2; D gene ambiguous. In germline, CDR1 is KGHSH, CDR2 LQKENI. The CDR3 length is 12 residues. Trimming pared 5 bases from V and 4 bases from J, leaving 5 bases between. CDR3 nucleotides: TGTGCCAGCTCAGTCACCACCGGGGAGCTGTTTTTT. Amino acids: CASSVTTGELFF.

The rearrangement joins TRBV14 to TRBJ1-4; D gene unclear. Germline CDR1 SGHDN, CDR2 FVKESK. The CDR3 covers 14 residues. V was cut by 0 bases and J by 10 bases, with 12 bases left in between. The CDR3 sequence: CASSQDFGAGKLFF. CDR3 coding DNA: TGTGCCAGCAGCCAAGATTTTGGCGCAGGAAAACTGTTTTTT.

V gene TRBV6-5 combines with J gene TRBJ2-1; D may be TRBD1 (5 bases). Germline V gives CDR1 MNHEY, CDR2 SVGAGI. The CDR3 runs 14 residues. V lost 6 bases to trimming and J lost 0 bases, with 9 bases between them. The chain's CDR3 is CASRRQSSYNEQFF. As DNA, the CDR3 is TGTGCCAGCAGAAGACAGAGCTCCTACAATGAGCAGTTCTTC.

This clone was detected once. Here the CDR3 omits its conserved ending phenylalanine or tryptophan, so a read error is the likely source. The DNA is left out, because the CDR3 cannot be placed on it with certainty; the CDR3 is given as TCRdb lists it. V and J are TRBV7-2 and TRBJ2-7; the DNA was not used to check the table's D call, TRBD2. From its first to its last residue, the CDR3 has 15 amino acids. Germline lookup yields CDR1 SGHTA and CDR2 FQGNSA. The CDR3: CASSTRPPGLAGWAL.

J is TRBJ2-7 and V is TRBV28; D may correspond to TRBD1 or TRBD2 (5 bases each). The CDR3 spans 13 residues. In germline, CDR1 is MDHEN, CDR2 SYDVKM. V was cut by 3 bases and J by 7 bases, with 13 bases left in between. The CDR3 here is CASSFYPGAEQYF. CDR3 in DNA: TGTGCCAGCAGTTTCTACCCCGGGGCGGAGCAGTACTTC. Together with reference TRBV28 and TRBJ2-7, the CDR3 gives the full variable domain: DVKVTQSSRYLVKRTGEKVFLECVQDMDHENMFWYRQDPGLGLRLIYFSYDVKMKEKGDIPEGYSVSREKKERFSLILESASTNQTSMYLCASSFYPGAEQYFGPGTRLTVT.

The V call is TRBV6-1, the J call TRBJ1-5, with a weak D call TRBD1 (6 bases). Trimming left V 5 bases short and J 0 bases short, with 11 bases between. Germline CDR1 MNHNS, CDR2 SASEGT. The CDR3 extends over 15 amino acids. The CDR3, as DNA: TGTGCCAGCAGTATGACAGGACATAGCAATCAGCCCCAGCATTTT. Its translation: CASSMTGHSNQPQHF.

The CDR3: CASSLASRTGQGYTF. Here the CDR3 DNA reads TGTGCCAGCAGTTTAGCCTCCCGGACAGGGCAGGGCTACACCTTC. The rearrangement joins TRBV28 to TRBJ1-2, with 8 nucleotides matching TRBD1. Per the germline V gene, CDR1 is MDHEN and CDR2 is SYDVKM. CDR3 size: 15 residues. Unmatched junction bases numbered 10, after V lost 2 bases and J lost 8 bases.

There are many counts of this clone. The V and J genes are TRBV7-9 and TRBJ1-3; no firm D call. Germline assignment: CDR1 SEHNR and CDR2 FQNEAQ (reference sequence). The CDR3 loop spans 15 amino acids. The V gene lost 5 bases and the J gene lost 0 bases, with 11 bases spanning the gap. The DNA of the CDR3 is TGTGCCAGCAGCACCGGACGACTCTCTGGAAACACCATATATTTT. As protein: CASSTGRLSGNTIYF. The whole variable domain, filled in from reference TRBV7-9 and TRBJ1-3, reads DTGVSQNPRHKITKRGQNVTFRCDPISEHNRLYWYRQTLGQGPEFLTYFQNEAQLEKSRLLSDRFSAERPKGSFSTLEIQRTEQGDSAMYLCASSTGRLSGNTIYFGEGSWLTVV.

By frequency in the sample, this clone is medium-sized (0.01 to 0.1%). Other DNA sequences in this specimen translate into the identical CDR3. The V gene is TRBV7-9, the J gene TRBJ2-1, with 9 bases aligning to TRBD2. The CDR3 extends over 13 amino acids. Germline CDR1 SEHNR, CDR2 FQNEAQ (reference sequence). With 4 bases clipped from V and 6 bases from J, the junction kept 1 base outside the gene matches. The CDR3 reads CASSSGLANEQFF. The CDR3 nucleotides are TGTGCCAGCAGCTCGGGACTAGCCAATGAGCAGTTCTTC.